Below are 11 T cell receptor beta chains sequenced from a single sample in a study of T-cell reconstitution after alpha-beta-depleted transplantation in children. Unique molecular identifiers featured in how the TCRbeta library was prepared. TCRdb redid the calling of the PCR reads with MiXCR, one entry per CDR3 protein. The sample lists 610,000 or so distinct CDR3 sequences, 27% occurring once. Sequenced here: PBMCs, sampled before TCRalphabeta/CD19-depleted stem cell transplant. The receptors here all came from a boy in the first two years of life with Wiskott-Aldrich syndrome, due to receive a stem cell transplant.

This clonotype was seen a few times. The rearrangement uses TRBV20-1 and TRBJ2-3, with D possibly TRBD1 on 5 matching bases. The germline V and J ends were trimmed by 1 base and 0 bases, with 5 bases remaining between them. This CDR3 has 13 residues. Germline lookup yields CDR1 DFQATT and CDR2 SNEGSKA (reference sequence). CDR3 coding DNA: TGCAGTGCTAGAGGACAGAGCACAGATACGCAGTATTTT. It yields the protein CSARGQSTDTQYF.

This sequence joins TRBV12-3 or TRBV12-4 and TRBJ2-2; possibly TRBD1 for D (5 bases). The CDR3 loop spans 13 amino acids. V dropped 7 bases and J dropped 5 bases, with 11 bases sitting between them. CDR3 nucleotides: TGTGCCAGCAAGGGGATTTTAACCGGGGAGCTGTTTTTT. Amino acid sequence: CASKGILTGELFF.

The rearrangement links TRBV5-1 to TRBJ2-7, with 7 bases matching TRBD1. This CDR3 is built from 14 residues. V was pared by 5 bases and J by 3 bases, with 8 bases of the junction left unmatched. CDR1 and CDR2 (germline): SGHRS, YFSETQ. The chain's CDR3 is CASSRGLGNYEQYF. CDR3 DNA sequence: TGCGCCAGCAGTAGGGGGCTCGGGAACTACGAGCAGTACTTC.

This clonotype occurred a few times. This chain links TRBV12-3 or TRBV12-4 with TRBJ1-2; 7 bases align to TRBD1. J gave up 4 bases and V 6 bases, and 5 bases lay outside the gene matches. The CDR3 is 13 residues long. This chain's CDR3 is CASSGGGSYGYTF. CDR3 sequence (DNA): TGTGCCAGCAGCGGAGGGGGCAGCTATGGCTACACCTTC.

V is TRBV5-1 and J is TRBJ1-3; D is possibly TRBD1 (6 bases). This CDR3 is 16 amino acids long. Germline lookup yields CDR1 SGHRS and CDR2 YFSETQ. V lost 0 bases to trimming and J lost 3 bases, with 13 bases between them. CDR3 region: CASSLGPGADGNTIYF. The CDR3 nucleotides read TGCGCCAGCAGCTTGGGCCCGGGGGCTGATGGAAACACCATATATTTT.

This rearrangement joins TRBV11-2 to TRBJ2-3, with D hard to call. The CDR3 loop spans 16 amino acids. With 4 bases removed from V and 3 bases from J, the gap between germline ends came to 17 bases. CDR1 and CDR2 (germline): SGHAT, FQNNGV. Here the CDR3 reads CASSSGVRSETDTQYF. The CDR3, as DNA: TGTGCCAGCAGCTCTGGCGTCAGGTCGGAAACAGATACGCAGTATTTT.

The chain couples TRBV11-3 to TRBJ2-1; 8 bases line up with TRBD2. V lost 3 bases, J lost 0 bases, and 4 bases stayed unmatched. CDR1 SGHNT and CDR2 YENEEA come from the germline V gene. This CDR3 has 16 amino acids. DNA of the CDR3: TGTGCCAGCAGCTTCGAAGGGACTAGCTCCTACAATGAGCAGTTCTTC. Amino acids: CASSFEGTSSYNEQFF.

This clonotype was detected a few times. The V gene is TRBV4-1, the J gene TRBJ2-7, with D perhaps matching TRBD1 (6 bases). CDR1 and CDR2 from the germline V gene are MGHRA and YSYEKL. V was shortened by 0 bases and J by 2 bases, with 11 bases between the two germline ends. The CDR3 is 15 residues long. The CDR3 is CASSQETGTTYEQYF. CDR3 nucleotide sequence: TGCGCCAGCAGCCAAGAAACAGGGACGACCTACGAGCAGTACTTC.

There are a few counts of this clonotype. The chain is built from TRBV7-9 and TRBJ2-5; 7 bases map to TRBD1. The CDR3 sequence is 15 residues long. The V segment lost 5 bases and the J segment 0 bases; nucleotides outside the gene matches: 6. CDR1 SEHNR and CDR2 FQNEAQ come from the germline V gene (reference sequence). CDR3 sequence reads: CASSMRQGYQETQYF. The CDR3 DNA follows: TGTGCCAGCAGCATGAGACAGGGTTACCAAGAGACCCAGTACTTC.

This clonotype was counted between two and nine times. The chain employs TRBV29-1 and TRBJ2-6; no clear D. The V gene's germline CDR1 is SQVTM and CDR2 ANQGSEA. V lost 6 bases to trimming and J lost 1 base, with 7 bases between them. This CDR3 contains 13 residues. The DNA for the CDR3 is TGCAGCGTCGGCCATTCTGGGGCCAACGTCCTGACTTTC. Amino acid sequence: CSVGHSGANVLTF.

The CDR3 loop reads CASSSRKREGLTDTQYF. DNA of the CDR3: TGTGCCAGCAGCTCCAGAAAGCGGGAAGGACTCACAGATACGCAGTATTTT. The chain links TRBV11-2 to TRBJ2-3, with 7 bases identical to TRBD2. The CDR3 length is 17 residues. The V gene's germline CDR1 is SGHAT and CDR2 FQNNGV. The J segment lost 2 bases and the V segment lost 4 bases, leaving 12 bases of the junction unmatched.